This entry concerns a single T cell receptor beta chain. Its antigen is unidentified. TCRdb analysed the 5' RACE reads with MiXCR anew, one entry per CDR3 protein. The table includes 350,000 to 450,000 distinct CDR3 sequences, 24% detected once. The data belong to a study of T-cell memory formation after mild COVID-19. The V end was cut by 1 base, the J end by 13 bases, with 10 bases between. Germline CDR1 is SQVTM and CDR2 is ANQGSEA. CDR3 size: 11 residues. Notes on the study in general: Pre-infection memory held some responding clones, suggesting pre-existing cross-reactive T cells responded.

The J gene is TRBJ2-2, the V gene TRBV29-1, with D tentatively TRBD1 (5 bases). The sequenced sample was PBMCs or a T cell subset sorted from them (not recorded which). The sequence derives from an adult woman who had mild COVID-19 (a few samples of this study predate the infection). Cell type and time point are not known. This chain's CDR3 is CSVEVTQGLFF. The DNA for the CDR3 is TGCAGCGTTGAAGTTACCCAGGGGCTGTTTTTT.